The 21 T cell receptor beta chains below were found in one sample sequenced in a study of T cells in Graves' hyperthyroidism and ophthalmopathy. The CDR3 regions of TCR beta were amplified from RNA transcripts. In the first-round RT-PCR of the TCR CDR3, the HTBI primer set was used. TCRdb passed the multiplex PCR reads through MiXCR, listing each CDR3 protein once. The table includes 490,000 or so distinct CDR3 sequences, roughly 45% detected once. The specimen sequenced was peripheral blood or thyroid tissue (not recorded which). The receptors originated from an adult woman with Graves' disease, either hyperthyroidism or ophthalmopathy (not recorded which).

The chain carries TRBV2 and TRBJ2-1, with 11 bases matching TRBD2. The V segment lost 6 bases and the J segment 5 bases; nucleotides outside the gene matches: 6. CDR1 and CDR2 from the germline V gene are SNHLY and FYNNEI. The CDR3 has 15 amino acids. The DNA of the CDR3 is TGTGCCAGCAGGACTAGCGGGAAAAAGAACAATGAGCAGTTCTTC. Protein product: CASRTSGKKNNEQFF. The full variable domain, completed using reference TRBV2 and TRBJ2-1, is EPEVTQTPSHQVTQMGQEVILRCVPISNHLYFYWYRQILGQKVEFLVSFYNNEISEKSEIFDDQFSVERPDGSNFTLKIRSTKLEDSAMYFCASRTSGKKNNEQFFGPGTRLTVL.

As for this clonotype: At one end the junction does not follow the germline gene, possibly because of a read error. The V gene is TRBV7-2, the J gene TRBJ1-5; D remains unclear. Germline CDR1 SGHTA, CDR2 FQGNSA. CDR3 size: 13 residues. The CDR3 bases are TGCGCCAGCAGCCAAGATCGGTGGCAGCCCCAGCATTTT. Translated: CASSQDRWQPQHF.

This clonotype was seen just once. An end of the junction differs from the germline gene, which may be a read error. V usage is TRBV7-2 and J usage is TRBJ2-7; no clear D gene. CDR3 length: 18 amino acids. CDR1 is SGHTA, CDR2 FQGNSA, per germline. The CDR3 here is CASSPTGLPTRYSYEQYF. The CDR3 coding sequence is TGCGCCAGCAGCCCCACGGGTCTTCCTACCCGATACTCCTACGAGCAGTACTTC.

This chain uses TRBV29-1 with TRBJ2-3; D is undetermined. The CDR3 totals 12 residues. The V end was cut by 0 bases, the J end by 6 bases, with 7 bases between. Germline assignment: CDR1 SQVTM and CDR2 ANQGSEA. The CDR3 reads CSVEDRSDTQYF. The CDR3 DNA is TGCAGCGTTGAAGATCGGTCGGATACGCAGTATTTT.

The table lists this clonotype with many counts. The rearrangement joins TRBV5-1 to TRBJ2-7; 8 nucleotides agree with TRBD1. This CDR3 contains 14 residues. The germline CDR1 and CDR2 sequences are SGHRS and YFSETQ. V trimming: 5 bases; J trimming: 3 bases; junction bases outside the gene matches: 7. Written as DNA, the CDR3 is TGCGCCAGCAGACGGGACAGGAACATCTACGAGCAGTACTTC. Translation gives CASRRDRNIYEQYF. Full variable domain (missing parts from reference TRBV5-1 and TRBJ2-7): KAGVTQTPRYLIKTRGQQVTLSCSPISGHRSVSWYQQTPGQGLQFLFEYFSETQRNKGNFPGRFSGRQFSNSRSEMNVSTLELGDSALYLCASRRDRNIYEQYFGPGTRLTVT.

This chain connects TRBV10-3 to TRBJ2-5; possibly TRBD1 for D (7 bases). V dropped 10 bases and J dropped 5 bases, with 26 bases sitting between them. CDR1 and CDR2 (germline): ENHRY, SYGVKD. This CDR3 contains 16 residues. The CDR3 sequence is CASRKVADPGGETQYF. The DNA of the CDR3 is TGTGCCAGCAGAAAAGTAGCGGACCCAGGGGGGGAGACCCAGTACTTC.

This chain connects TRBV24-1 to TRBJ2-5; unclear D gene. The germline CDR1 and CDR2 sequences are KGHDR and SFDVKD. The ends were cut back, 4 bases at V and 10 bases at J, with 12 bases in the middle. CDR3 length: 12 amino acids. The CDR3 sequence: CATSDPSKGQYF. Here the CDR3 DNA reads TGTGCCACCAGTGACCCATCAAAGGGCCAGTACTTC.

The chain has TRBV14 and TRBJ1-5; no clear D gene. The CDR3 covers 15 residues. CDR1 SGHDN and CDR2 FVKESK come from the germline V gene. V lost 5 bases, J lost 2 bases, and 13 bases lay in between. CDR3 loop: CASSSTPLGNQPQHF. CDR3 coding DNA: TGTGCCAGCAGCAGTACACCTCTGGGCAATCAGCCCCAGCATTTT.

In regard to this clonotype: A read error may account for a junction end that differs from germline. This rearrangement joins TRBV7-9 to TRBJ1-4, with D tentatively TRBD1 (5 bases). CDR1 SEHNR and CDR2 FQNEAQ come from the germline V gene (reference sequence). The CDR3 contains 13 residues. The CDR3: CASSHPGREKLFF. The CDR3 DNA follows: TGCGCCAGCAGCCACCCGGGACGGGAAAAACTGTTTTTT.

This chain's CDR3 is CASSRQGTGANVLTF. The CDR3 DNA sequence: TGTGCCAGCAGTCGACAGGGAACTGGGGCCAACGTCCTGACTTTC. The chain combines TRBV12-3 or TRBV12-4 with TRBJ2-6; TRBD1 matches at 7 bases. The V segment lost 5 bases and the J segment 2 bases; nucleotides outside the gene matches: 3. The CDR3 is 15 residues long.

This chain joins TRBV12-3 or TRBV12-4 and TRBJ1-2; D is undetermined. V lost 6 bases, J lost 7 bases, and 9 bases lay in between. The CDR3 loop spans 11 amino acids. The CDR3 protein is CASSPQLGYTF. For the CDR3, the DNA is TGTGCCAGCAGCCCCCAACTTGGCTACACCTTC.

This clonotype came up many times. The V call is TRBV29-1, the J call TRBJ2-5; D not certain. Germline V gene sequence: CDR1 SQVTM, CDR2 ANQGSEA. This CDR3 is built from 13 residues. Trimming removed 2 bases at V and 1 base at J, with 8 bases between. CDR3 protein: CSVERVLQETQYF. The CDR3 coding sequence is TGCAGCGTTGAACGGGTCCTCCAAGAGACCCAGTACTTC.

As regards this clonotype: A much larger clone sits a single nucleotide away, making a read error possible. The CDR3 sequence is CASRWEANYGYTF. CDR3 DNA: TGTGCCAGCAGGTGGGAAGCTAACTATGGCTACACCTTC. The V and J genes are TRBV12-3 or TRBV12-4 and TRBJ1-2; D gene unclear. Trimming removed 6 bases from V and 0 bases from J, with 8 bases in between. The CDR3 length is 13 residues.

This clonotype was picked up a small number of times. This sequence joins TRBV7-8 and TRBJ2-4; D is ambiguous. Germline loops: CDR1 SGHVS, CDR2 FQNEAQ. The CDR3 contains 16 residues. The V end lost 3 bases, the J end lost 0 bases, and 12 bases lay between the germline ends. The CDR3 sequence: CASSFQMTIAKNIQYF. DNA for the CDR3: TGTGCCAGCAGCTTCCAGATGACCATAGCCAAAAACATTCAGTACTTC.

This clonotype appeared many times. The V gene is TRBV29-1, the J gene TRBJ1-2; D not certain. Between the trimmed V and J ends, which lost 1 base and 2 bases, there was a span of 8 bases. CDR3 length: 13 amino acids. CDR1 SQVTM and CDR2 ANQGSEA come from the germline V gene. The CDR3 reads CSVEGGVNYGYTF. In DNA form, the CDR3 reads TGCAGCGTTGAAGGGGGAGTGAACTATGGCTACACCTTC. Drawing the rest from reference TRBV29-1 and TRBJ1-2, the complete variable domain is SAVISQKPSRDICQRGTSLTIQCQVDSQVTMMFWYRQQPGQSLTLIATANQGSEATYESGFVIDKFPISRPNLTFSTLTVSNMSPEDSSIYLCSVEGGVNYGYTFGSGTRLTVV.

The chain couples TRBV11-2 to TRBJ2-7; no definite D call. Deletions cut 5 bases from V and 5 bases from J, with 13 bases between. In germline, CDR1 is SGHAT, CDR2 FQNNGV. The CDR3 consists of 13 residues. This CDR3 reads CASSPGTSDEQYF. The CDR3 bases are TGTGCCAGCAGCCCAGGCACGTCGGACGAGCAGTACTTC.

The CDR3 here is CASSRRGGDEQYF. As DNA, the CDR3 is TGTGCCAGCAGCCGGAGGGGGGGCGACGAGCAGTACTTC. The chain carries TRBV11-2 and TRBJ2-7, with a tentative D call TRBD2 (7 bases). This CDR3 contains 13 residues. Trimming removed 5 bases at V and 5 bases at J, with 13 bases between. Germline assignment: CDR1 SGHAT and CDR2 FQNNGV.

Here the CDR3 reads CASSLARKTGELFF. As DNA, the CDR3 is TGTGCCAGCAGCTTAGCGCGGAAAACCGGGGAGCTGTTTTTT. V and J are TRBV7-9 and TRBJ2-2; D is undetermined. Deletions cut 0 bases from V and 5 bases from J, with 7 bases between. In germline, CDR1 is SEHNR, CDR2 FQNEAQ (reference sequence). CDR3 length: 14 amino acids.

The J gene is TRBJ1-2, the V gene TRBV12-3 or TRBV12-4; D is ambiguous. V was cut by 5 bases and J by 5 bases, with 9 bases left in between. The CDR3 has 12 residues. The CDR3 nucleotides are TGTGCCAGCAGTACAACACCTTATGGCTACACCTTC. Protein: CASSTTPYGYTF.

The rearrangement links TRBV7-9 to TRBJ1-3, with 8 bases fitting TRBD1. Per the germline V gene, CDR1 is SEHNR and CDR2 is FQNEAQ (reference sequence). The CDR3 consists of 15 residues. Trimming took 3 bases from V and 3 from J; bases not matched to a gene: 4. The chain's CDR3 is CASSFGQGIGNTIYF. CDR3 DNA: TGTGCCAGCAGCTTTGGACAGGGAATTGGAAACACCATATATTTT.

The chain links TRBV12-3 or TRBV12-4 to TRBJ2-7; 8 bases align to TRBD1. The CDR3 contains 14 residues. V lost 7 bases and J lost 2; bases outside the gene matches: 7. CDR3 loop: CASNPTGVAYEQYF. The CDR3 DNA follows: TGTGCCAGCAACCCGACAGGGGTCGCCTACGAGCAGTACTTC.